The rows below give T cell receptor beta chains drawn from one sample of a study of human T cells and chemical hapten exposure. TCRdb independently ran MiXCR on the RACE reads; one entry per CDR3 protein. The sample lists 110,000 to 150,000 distinct CDR3 sequences, roughly 12% occurring once. Sequencing used whole blood, obtained in connection with sensitization to the hapten diphenylcyclopropenone (DPC). The receptors were gathered from a woman aged 50 to 60 with alopecia areata. Some clones in this sample may be carry-over from other donors' samples. CDR3s leave out the opening cysteine and the closing phenylalanine or tryptophan. D genes are given only for firm matches. Clone size, where shown, is once, few, many, or a class for clones that have expanded.

v_gene: TRBV5-1; abundance: NA; d_gene: TRBD1; CDR3aa: ASSSGTGGLETQY
v_gene: TRBV4-2; abundance: many; d_gene: TRBD1; CDR3aa: ASSQDNDRGSNEQF
v_gene: TRBV4-2; abundance: few; d_gene: NA; CDR3aa: ASSQERVSYEQY
v_gene: TRBV30; abundance: few; d_gene: NA; CDR3aa: AWIKVRNTEAF
v_gene: TRBV11-2; abundance: few; d_gene: NA; CDR3aa: ASSLVSSGISTEAF
v_gene: TRBV12-3/TRBV12-4; abundance: many; d_gene: NA; CDR3aa: ASTSTGSGQPQH
v_gene: TRBV6-6; abundance: many; d_gene: NA; CDR3aa: ASSYERAGQGEQY
v_gene: TRBV3-1; abundance: NA; d_gene: NA; CDR3aa: ASSRRRREGETQY
v_gene: TRBV6-6; abundance: NA; d_gene: NA; CDR3aa: ASSGRGTDTQY
v_gene: TRBV11-2; abundance: few; d_gene: NA; CDR3aa: ASSLDHYSYEQY
v_gene: TRBV6-2/TRBV6-3; abundance: few; d_gene: TRBD1; CDR3aa: ASRYAQGYGGAF
v_gene: TRBV4-2; abundance: NA; d_gene: NA; CDR3aa: ASSQEIMGTYAGETQY
v_gene: TRBV29-1; abundance: NA; d_gene: NA; CDR3aa: SVGSGQQAF
v_gene: TRBV29-1; abundance: many; d_gene: TRBD1; CDR3aa: SVADRGRRNTIY
v_gene: TRBV2; abundance: many; d_gene: NA; CDR3aa: ASSVERGNQPQH
v_gene: TRBV6-6; abundance: few; d_gene: NA; CDR3aa: ASSYRSGMTVGETQY
v_gene: TRBV5-4; abundance: few; d_gene: NA; CDR3aa: ASSFDIQETQY
v_gene: TRBV29-1; abundance: many; d_gene: NA; CDR3aa: SVRTPGEPQH
v_gene: TRBV2; abundance: many; d_gene: NA; CDR3aa: ASGPYNEQF
v_gene: TRBV10-1; abundance: once; d_gene: TRBD2; CDR3aa: ASSEASGANNEQF
v_gene: TRBV20-1; abundance: few; d_gene: TRBD2; CDR3aa: SAGGASGRVAKNIQY
v_gene: TRBV12-3/TRBV12-4; abundance: NA; d_gene: NA; CDR3aa: ASIRGAGELF
v_gene: TRBV6-5; abundance: few; d_gene: NA; CDR3aa: ASSYLQGGGETQY
v_gene: TRBV29-1; abundance: NA; d_gene: TRBD2; CDR3aa: SVEPSGIVETQY
v_gene: TRBV9; abundance: once; d_gene: NA; CDR3aa: ASSVKGGSTDTQY
v_gene: TRBV29-1; abundance: NA; d_gene: TRBD1; CDR3aa: SVGTGAYTQY
v_gene: TRBV5-4; abundance: NA; d_gene: NA; CDR3aa: ASSLGRGSRAYEQY
v_gene: TRBV4-3; abundance: many; d_gene: NA; CDR3aa: ASSQSLFGTSYGYT
v_gene: TRBV5-1; abundance: NA; d_gene: TRBD1; CDR3aa: ASSLEQGSQGYT
v_gene: TRBV20-1; abundance: many; d_gene: NA; CDR3aa: SARDHGGGYT
v_gene: TRBV19; abundance: NA; d_gene: NA; CDR3aa: ASRLYSNQPQH
v_gene: TRBV5-1; abundance: NA; d_gene: TRBD1; CDR3aa: ASSLLPGTGGADTEAF
v_gene: TRBV7-9; abundance: NA; d_gene: NA; CDR3aa: ASSLGGRVSPKTMAGYT
v_gene: TRBV28; abundance: NA; d_gene: NA; CDR3aa: ASSSTSDGYT
v_gene: TRBV7-8; abundance: many; d_gene: TRBD2; CDR3aa: ASKGLAANTGELF
v_gene: TRBV27; abundance: NA; d_gene: NA; CDR3aa: ASSLLGGRYGYT
v_gene: TRBV27; abundance: NA; d_gene: NA; CDR3aa: ASSFTVPYEQY
v_gene: TRBV6-1; abundance: NA; d_gene: NA; CDR3aa: ASSGWDGGELF
v_gene: TRBV4-1; abundance: few; d_gene: NA; CDR3aa: ASSQDPPSGVNEKLF
v_gene: TRBV20-1; abundance: NA; d_gene: NA; CDR3aa: SAASGGYEQY
v_gene: TRBV7-9; abundance: NA; d_gene: NA; CDR3aa: ASSLGWGDSIYEQY
v_gene: TRBV19; abundance: NA; d_gene: TRBD1; CDR3aa: ASSIPGTGAYEQY
v_gene: TRBV19; abundance: few; d_gene: NA; CDR3aa: ASSMGDLYNEQF
v_gene: TRBV7-2; abundance: NA; d_gene: NA; CDR3aa: ASSLRRPPDTQY
v_gene: TRBV20-1; abundance: many; d_gene: TRBD1; CDR3aa: SARDPSRQGSYEQY
v_gene: TRBV6-4; abundance: many; d_gene: TRBD2; CDR3aa: ASSDPTSEGGHTQY
v_gene: TRBV13; abundance: many; d_gene: TRBD2; CDR3aa: ASSGGLAGGYEQY
v_gene: TRBV29-1; abundance: few; d_gene: TRBD2; CDR3aa: SGASGKETQY
v_gene: TRBV4-3; abundance: many; d_gene: NA; CDR3aa: ASSRDRGGATEAF
v_gene: TRBV19; abundance: NA; d_gene: NA; CDR3aa: ASSLGYPNTGELF
v_gene: TRBV12-3/TRBV12-4; abundance: many; d_gene: NA; CDR3aa: ASSKRGTPRRTEAF
v_gene: TRBV19; abundance: NA; d_gene: TRBD2; CDR3aa: ASSDPGLAHQETQY
v_gene: TRBV24-1; abundance: many; d_gene: NA; CDR3aa: ATKGSTGELF
v_gene: TRBV7-6; abundance: few; d_gene: NA; CDR3aa: ASGPGGNEQF
v_gene: TRBV6-2/TRBV6-3; abundance: NA; d_gene: TRBD2; CDR3aa: ASSEVPLAGDTQY